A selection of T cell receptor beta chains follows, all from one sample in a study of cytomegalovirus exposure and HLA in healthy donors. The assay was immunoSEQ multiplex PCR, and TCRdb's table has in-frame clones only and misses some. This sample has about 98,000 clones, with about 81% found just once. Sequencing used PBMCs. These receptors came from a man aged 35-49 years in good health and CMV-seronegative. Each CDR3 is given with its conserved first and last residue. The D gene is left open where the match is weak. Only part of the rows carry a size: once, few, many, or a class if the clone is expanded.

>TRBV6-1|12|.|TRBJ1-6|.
CASTPEDSPLHF
TGTGCCAGCACGCCGGAGGATTCACCCCTCCACTTT
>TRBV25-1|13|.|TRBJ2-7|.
CASSEGGPYEQYF
TGTGCCAGCAGTGAGGGGGGTCCCTACGAGCAGTACTTC
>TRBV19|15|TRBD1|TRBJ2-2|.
CASTTGTGITGELFF
TGTGCCAGTACCACCGGGACAGGGATAACCGGGGAGCTGTTTTTT
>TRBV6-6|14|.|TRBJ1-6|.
CASSHPQGNSPLHF
TGTGCCAGCAGTCACCCCCAGGGTAACTCACCCCTCCACTTT
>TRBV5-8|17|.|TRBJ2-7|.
CASSFSLTVGSSYEQYF
TGTGCCAGCAGCTTCTCCCTTACTGTGGGGAGCTCCTACGAGCAGTACTTC
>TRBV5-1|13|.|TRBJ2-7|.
CASSLPDTYEQYF
TGTGCCAGCAGCTTACCAGACACCTACGAGCAGTACTTC
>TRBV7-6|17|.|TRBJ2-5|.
CASSLDYRVYGQETQYF
TGTGCCAGCAGCTTAGACTACAGGGTTTACGGCCAAGAGACCCAGTACTTC
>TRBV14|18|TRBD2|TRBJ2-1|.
CASSQEISGGFPAREQFF
TGTGCCAGCAGCCAAGAGATTAGCGGGGGGTTTCCCGCCCGTGAGCAGTTCTTC
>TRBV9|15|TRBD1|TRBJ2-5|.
CASSPAGGALETQYF
TGTGCCAGCAGCCCAGCAGGGGGCGCTTTAGAGACCCAGTACTTC
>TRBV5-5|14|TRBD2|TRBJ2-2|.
CASRGGQNTGELFF
TGTGCCAGCCGCGGGGGGCAGAACACCGGGGAGCTGTTTTTT
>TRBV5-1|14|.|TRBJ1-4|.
CASSADTFSSILFF
TGCGCCAGCAGCGCGGACACGTTTTCATCTATACTGTTTTTT
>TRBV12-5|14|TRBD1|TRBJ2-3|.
CASGTDRGTDTQYF
TGTGCTAGTGGAACGGACAGGGGCACAGATACGCAGTATTTT
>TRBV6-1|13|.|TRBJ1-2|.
CASGTGQSQGYTF
TGTGCCAGCGGAACCGGACAGTCTCAAGGCTACACCTTC
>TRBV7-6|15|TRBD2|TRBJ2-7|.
CASSPGGGLYYEQYF
TGTGCCAGCAGCCCGGGGGGGGGACTCTACTACGAGCAGTACTTC
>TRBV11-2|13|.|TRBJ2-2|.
CASSETSPGELFF
TGTGCCAGCAGCGAGACTAGTCCCGGGGAGCTGTTTTTT
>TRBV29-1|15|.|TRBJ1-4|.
CSVGRGTATNEKLFF
TGCAGCGTTGGCAGGGGAACCGCAACTAATGAAAAACTGTTTTTT
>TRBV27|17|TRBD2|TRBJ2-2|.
CASSYLRTSLITGELFF
TGTGCCAGCAGTTACCTACGGACTAGCCTCATCACCGGGGAGCTGTTTTTT
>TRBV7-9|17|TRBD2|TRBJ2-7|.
CASRPLLGLAVAYEQYF
TGTGCCAGCAGGCCCCTGCTGGGACTAGCGGTCGCCTACGAGCAGTACTTC
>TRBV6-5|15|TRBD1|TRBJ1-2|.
CASKDRGKNAYGYTF
TGTGCCAGCAAAGACAGGGGAAAAAACGCCTATGGCTACACCTTC
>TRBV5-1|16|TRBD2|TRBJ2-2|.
CASSLGAGVGTGELFF
TGCGCCAGCAGCTTGGGGGCGGGAGTTGGCACCGGGGAGCTGTTTTTT
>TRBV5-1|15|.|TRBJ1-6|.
CASRERISYNSPLHF
TGCGCCAGCAGGGAGCGGATCTCCTATAATTCACCCCTCCACTTT
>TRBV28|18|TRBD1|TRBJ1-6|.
CASRHSGTGYPINSPLHF
TGTGCCAGCAGGCATTCCGGGACAGGTTACCCCATTAATTCACCCCTCCACTTT
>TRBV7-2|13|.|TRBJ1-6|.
CASSLAGDSPLHF
TGTGCCAGCAGCTTAGCGGGCGATTCACCCCTCCACTTT
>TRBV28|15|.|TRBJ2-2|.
CASTPSRGVTGELFF
TGTGCCAGCACCCCGAGCAGGGGGGTCACCGGGGAGCTGTTTTTT
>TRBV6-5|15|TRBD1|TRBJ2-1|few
CASSYMQGAINEQFF
TGTGCCAGCAGCTACATGCAGGGGGCTATCAATGAGCAGTTCTTC
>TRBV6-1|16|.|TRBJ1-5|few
CASSETMTTSNQPQHF
TGTGCCAGCAGTGAAACCATGACAACTAGCAATCAGCCCCAGCATTTT
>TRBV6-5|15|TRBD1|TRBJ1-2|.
CASSSPQGADYGYTF
TGTGCCAGCAGCTCACCCCAGGGGGCGGACTATGGCTACACCTTC
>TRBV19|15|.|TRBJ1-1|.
CASSIRRQANTEAFF
TGTGCCAGTAGTATCAGGAGGCAGGCGAACACTGAAGCTTTCTTT
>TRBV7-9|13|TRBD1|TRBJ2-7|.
CASSRDRGREQYF
TGTGCCAGCAGCCGGGACAGGGGGCGCGAGCAGTACTTC
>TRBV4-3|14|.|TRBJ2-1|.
CASSQEGGVGKQFF
TGCGCCAGCAGCCAAGAAGGGGGGGTGGGCAAACAGTTCTTC
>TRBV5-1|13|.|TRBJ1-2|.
CASSLDGGYGYTF
TGCGCCAGCAGCTTGGACGGGGGCTATGGCTACACCTTC
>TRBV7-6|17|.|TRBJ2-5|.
CASSLADRIRSQETQYF
TGTGCCAGCAGCTTAGCCGACAGAATAAGGTCACAAGAGACCCAGTACTTC
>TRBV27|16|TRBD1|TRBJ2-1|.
CASSQSTGVGANEQFF
TGTGCCAGCAGTCAGTCGACAGGGGTAGGGGCCAATGAGCAGTTCTTC